The source of this T cell receptor (beta chain) is a study of shared clonotypes between healthy human individuals. V gave up 5 bases and J gave up 2 bases, with 4 bases separating them. Germline V gene sequence: CDR1 SGHNT, CDR2 YYREEE (reference sequence). The CDR3 sequence is 11 residues long. Assay used: immunoSEQ multiplex PCR; TCRdb lists only in-frame clones, some missing. This sample has approximately 1.1 million clones, with approximately 80% found just once. The clonotype was recovered from a man aged 18 to 29 in good health. Some clones in this sample may be carry-over from other donors' samples. This chain uses TRBV5-4 with TRBJ1-1; no firm D call. The sequenced sample consisted of memory CD4+ T cells from PBMCs. The subset was: CD45RA-negative fraction. The CDR3 nucleotides are TGTGCCAGCAGAAGAAACACTGAAGCTTTCTTT. Its translation is CASRRNTEAFF. The full variable domain, with the rest looked up from reference TRBV5-4 and TRBJ1-1, is ETGVTQSPTHLIKTRGQQVTLRCSSQSGHNTVSWYQQALGQGPQFIFQYYREEENGRGNFPPRFSGLQFPNYSSELNVNALELDDSALYLCASRRNTEAFFGQGTRLTVV.